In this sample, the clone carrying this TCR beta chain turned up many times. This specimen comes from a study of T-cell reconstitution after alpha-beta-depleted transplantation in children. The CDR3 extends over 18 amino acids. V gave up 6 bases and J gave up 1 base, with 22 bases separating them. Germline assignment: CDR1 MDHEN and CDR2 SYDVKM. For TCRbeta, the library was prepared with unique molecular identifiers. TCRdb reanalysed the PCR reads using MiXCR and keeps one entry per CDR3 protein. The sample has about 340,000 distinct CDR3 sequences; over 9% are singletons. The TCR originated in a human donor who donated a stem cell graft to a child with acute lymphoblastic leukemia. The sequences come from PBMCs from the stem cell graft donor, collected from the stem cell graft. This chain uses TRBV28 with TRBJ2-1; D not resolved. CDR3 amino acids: CASSPPWYRPRSYNEQFF. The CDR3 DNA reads TGTGCCAGCAGCCCGCCCTGGTATCGCCCGAGGTCCTACAATGAGCAGTTCTTC. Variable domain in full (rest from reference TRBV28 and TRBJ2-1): DVKVTQSSRYLVKRTGEKVFLECVQDMDHENMFWYRQDPGLGLRLIYFSYDVKMKEKGDIPEGYSVSREKKERFSLILESASTNQTSMYLCASSPPWYRPRSYNEQFFGPGTRLTVL.